Presented here are 8 T cell receptor beta chains from one specimen sequenced in a study of CD4 and CD8 cells across lung adenocarcinoma regions. TCRdb fed the PCR reads into MiXCR, producing one record per CDR3 protein. The sample has about 11,000 distinct CDR3 sequences; around 63% are singletons. Sequenced material: CD8+ T cells from the margin of a lung tumor. The receptors were sampled from a male donor with lung adenocarcinoma. The CD4 and CD8 labels of this study may be unreliable.

Comments on this clonotype: This sequence may be a read error, since a much larger clone differs from it by one base. The rearrangement links TRBV7-6 to TRBJ2-1; D call uncertain. The CDR3 extends over 13 amino acids. Trimming removed 0 bases from V and 13 bases from J, with 13 bases in between. CDR1 and CDR2 from the germline V gene are SGHVS and FNYEAQ. The DNA of the CDR3 is TGTGCCAGCAGCTTAGCCATTCAAGAGACCCAGTTCTTC. Translation: CASSLAIQETQFF.

This clonotype has a handful of counts. The junction shows a germline mismatch at one end, possibly a read error. The chain joins TRBV7-7 to TRBJ1-1, with D unresolved. This CDR3 contains 17 residues. In germline, CDR1 is SSHAT, CDR2 FNYEAQ (reference sequence). The chain's CDR3 is CASSPLTVGSIRSEAFF. The CDR3 region has the DNA TGTGCTAGCAGCCCGCTAACGGTGGGGAGTATTAGGTCTGAAGCTTTCTTT.

The CDR3 DNA sequence: TGTGCCAGCAGCGCCCGGGGGACTAGCGGGATCAATGAGCAGTTCTTC. Its protein is CASSARGTSGINEQFF. The chain carries TRBV27 and TRBJ2-1; 13 nucleotides agree with TRBD2. Germline V gene data show CDR1 as MNHEY and CDR2 as SMNVEV (reference sequence). This CDR3 region has 16 residues. V gave up 6 bases and J gave up 6 bases; unmatched junction bases: 8.

V usage is TRBV11-2 and J usage is TRBJ2-1; D not certain. Germline CDR1 SGHAT, CDR2 FQNNGV. The CDR3 contains 13 residues. V was shortened by 0 bases and J by 6 bases, with 6 bases between the two germline ends. The CDR3 is CASSLDPPNEQFF. The CDR3 region has the DNA TGTGCCAGCAGCTTAGATCCCCCCAATGAGCAGTTCTTC.

With regard to this clonotype: Germline and junction disagree at one end, which may indicate a read error. The chain uses TRBV6-1 and TRBJ2-3; 10 bases line up with TRBD1. This CDR3 is built from 16 residues. Germline V gene sequence: CDR1 MNHNS, CDR2 SASEGT. The CDR3 bases are TGTGCCAGCAGTGAAGCCGGGACAGGGGACCAGGAGACCCAGTATTTC. Translated, it gives CASSEAGTGDQETQYF.

This clonotype was seen repeatedly, ten times or more. The rearrangement joins TRBV6-1 to TRBJ2-5; a possible D gene is TRBD1 (5 bases). The tail of the sequence fits TRBJ2-7 better, so the J call may be wrong. The germline V gene has CDR1 MNHNS and CDR2 SASEGT. The CDR3 is made up of 11 amino acids. For the CDR3, the DNA is TGTGCCAGCAGGGACACCTACGAGCAGTACTTC. It yields the protein CASRDTYEQYF.

The CDR3 is CASSKGARAADTQYF. The DNA of the CDR3 is TGTGCCAGCTCCAAGGGGGCGCGAGCGGCAGATACGCAGTATTTT. The J gene is TRBJ2-3, the V gene TRBV6-1; 7 nucleotides match TRBD1. Germline CDR1 reads MNHNS; CDR2 reads SASEGT. V shed 8 bases, J shed 4 bases, and the junction held 12 bases outside the gene matches. This CDR3 region has 15 residues.

There are many counts of this clonotype. The J gene is TRBJ2-7, the V gene TRBV6-5, with TRBD2 as a possible D gene (6 bases). Germline V CDR1 and CDR2: MNHEY, SVGAGI. Trimming removed 9 bases from V and 1 base from J, with 13 bases in between. CDR3 length: 13 residues. The CDR3 DNA sequence: TGTGCCAGTATCAGGGCGGGGTCCTACGAGCAGTACTTC. Its protein is CASIRAGSYEQYF.